This TCR beta chain was recovered during a study of T cell responses to AZD1222 COVID-19 vaccine. Details on this clone: Its antigen is not known.

Study findings and constraints: Following two doses of AZD1222, Spike-specific TCR breadth and depth rose. Across the whole spike, CD4 TCRs peaked at regions 160-218 and 743-854.

Produced via immunoSEQ multiplex PCR; TCRdb's table is partial and in-frame only. The sample lists about 140,000 clones, 92% occurring once. The input for sequencing was peripheral blood, taken on day 0 of AZD1222 vaccination. The source of this sequence is an adult in good health.

This CDR3 is CSVGAGANYGYTF. CDR3 sequence (DNA): TGCAGCGTTGGGGCAGGAGCTAACTATGGCTACACCTTC. The chain combines TRBV29-1 with TRBJ1-2; D is ambiguous. Germline-derived CDR1 and CDR2 are SQVTM and ANQGSEA. The V gene lost 4 bases and the J gene lost 0 bases, with 9 bases spanning the gap. The CDR3 runs to 13 residues.